This TCR beta chain was observed in a study of cytomegalovirus exposure and HLA in healthy donors. Regarding the study as a whole: Association of approximately 18,000 TCR beta sequences with HLA alleles was found at 0.05 false discovery rate in a later analysis.

The length of the CDR3 is 17 residues. Germline CDR1 reads SGHTA; CDR2 reads FQGNSA. The V end lost 1 base, the J end lost 0 bases, and 13 bases lay between the germline ends. With 60 Vbeta and 13 Jbeta primers, the PCR was carried out. Sequencing was performed with immunoSEQ multiplex PCR; in TCRdb, only in-frame clones are kept and a portion is missing. This table has over 250,000 clones, about 75% appearing once. The table lists this clone with a few counts. Its antigen is unknown. The rearrangement joins TRBV7-2 to TRBJ1-5; D possibly corresponds to TRBD1 (6 bases). This receptor was identified in a female donor in good health and CMV-seronegative. The sequenced sample was PBMCs. Here the CDR3 DNA reads TGTGCCAGCAGCTTAGACGGGGGGGCTTATAGCAATCAGCCCCAGCATTTT. This codes for CASSLDGGAYSNQPQHF.